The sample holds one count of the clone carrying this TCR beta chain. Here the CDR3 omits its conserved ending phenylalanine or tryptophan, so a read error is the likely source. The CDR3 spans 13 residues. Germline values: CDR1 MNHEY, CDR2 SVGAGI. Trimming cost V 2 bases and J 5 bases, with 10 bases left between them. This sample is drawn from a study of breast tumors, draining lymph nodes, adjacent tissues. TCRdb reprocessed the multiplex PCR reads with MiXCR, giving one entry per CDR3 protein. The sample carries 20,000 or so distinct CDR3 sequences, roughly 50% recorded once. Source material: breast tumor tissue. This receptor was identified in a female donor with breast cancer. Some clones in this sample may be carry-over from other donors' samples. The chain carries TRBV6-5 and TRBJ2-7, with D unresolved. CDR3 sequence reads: CASSYDGWDEQYS. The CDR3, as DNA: TGTGCCAGCAGTTACGACGGGTGGGACGAGCAGTACTCC.